The next 6 T cell receptor beta chains were all read from a single sample in a study of T-cell reconstitution after alpha-beta-depleted transplantation in children. Construction of the TCRbeta library involved unique molecular identifiers. TCRdb fed the PCR reads into MiXCR, producing one record per CDR3 protein. Among about 980,000 distinct CDR3 sequences, about 31% were seen once, and the ten largest hold about 28%. Sample: PBMCs, mostly from graft donor cells, taken 360 days after TCRalphabeta/CD19-depleted stem cell transplant. These receptor sequences come from a boy less than two years old who had a stem cell transplant for SCID, so the T cells may come from the graft donor.

The J gene is TRBJ1-2, the V gene TRBV5-1, with a tentative D call TRBD1 (5 bases). V dropped 0 bases and J dropped 8 bases, with 17 bases sitting between them. The CDR3 loop spans 15 amino acids. Per germline, CDR1 SGHRS and CDR2 YFSETQ. CDR3 DNA sequence: TGCGCCAGCAGCTTGGGGGGACGGAGGATAGGCGGCTACACCTTC. Translation: CASSLGGRRIGGYTF.

This clonotype was found many times. The chain uses TRBV20-1 and TRBJ2-7; D possibly corresponds to TRBD1 (6 bases). CDR1 is DFQATT, CDR2 SNEGSKA, per germline (reference sequence). The CDR3 has 12 amino acids. The V gene lost 3 bases and the J gene lost 2 bases, with 8 bases spanning the gap. The CDR3 sequence: CSARDSTYEQYF. CDR3 nucleotides: TGCAGTGCTAGGGACAGTACCTACGAGCAGTACTTC.

The chain is built from TRBV12-3 or TRBV12-4 and TRBJ2-1; a weak D match, TRBD1 (6 bases). V was shortened by 7 bases and J by 0 bases, with 13 bases between the two germline ends. The CDR3 covers 15 residues. The CDR3 protein is CASTLGHYSYNEQFF. The CDR3 region has the DNA TGTGCCAGCACCCTGGGACACTACTCCTACAATGAGCAGTTCTTC.

The genes are TRBV28 and TRBJ1-4; D gene uncertain. Germline-derived CDR1 and CDR2 are MDHEN and SYDVKM. V was shortened by 7 bases and J by 8 bases, with 14 bases between the two germline ends. The CDR3 is 13 amino acids. The chain's CDR3 is CASTSYEGEKLFF. Written as DNA, the CDR3 is TGTGCCAGCACCTCCTACGAGGGCGAAAAACTGTTTTTT.

This clonotype was seen ten or more times. This chain's CDR3 is CASSLSTQYF. Written as DNA, the CDR3 is TGTGCCAGCAGTCTATCCACGCAGTATTTT. The V call is TRBV12-3 or TRBV12-4, the J call TRBJ2-3; D gene ambiguous. V was clipped by 5 bases and J by 9 bases, with 6 bases between them. This CDR3 has 10 amino acids.

The J gene is TRBJ2-1, the V gene TRBV12-3 or TRBV12-4; 8 bases map to TRBD2. The V and J ends lost 4 bases and 7 bases, in that order; junction bases with no gene match: 12. This CDR3 is built from 16 residues. For the CDR3, the DNA is TGTGCCAGCAGTTCCTCCGGGCGGGGGGAAAAGAATGAGCAGTTCTTC. Residues: CASSSSGRGEKNEQFF.